This T cell receptor (beta chain) derives from a study of PD-L1 blockade in urothelial cancer. Study-wide background: When blood samples were assessed, the median T cell count was around 150,000.

TCRdb's table, derived via immunoSEQ multiplex PCR, lists solely in-frame clones and lacks some. The table has more than 45,000 clones, over 75% seen once. Each patient supplied 1 to 8 pretreatment and on-treatment samples. This receptor was taken from a man between 65 and 80 years old with urothelial cancer. Sequences were derived from PBMCs, sampled around atezolizumab (anti-PD-L1) treatment.

CDR3 residues: CASSESGLAGETQYF. CDR3 bases: TGTGCCAGCAGTGAATCCGGGCTAGCGGGAGAGACCCAGTACTTC. This chain connects TRBV25-1 to TRBJ2-5; 8 nucleotides line up with TRBD2. The CDR3 spans 15 residues. V lost 1 base to trimming and J lost 4 bases; unmatched junction nucleotides: 5. Germline V gene data show CDR1 as MGHDK and CDR2 as SYGVNS. The full variable domain, in which reference TRBV25-1 and TRBJ2-5 provide the parts outside the CDR3, is EADIYQTPRYLVIGTGKKITLECSQTMGHDKMYWYQQDPGMELHLIHYSYGVNSTEKGDLSSESTVSRIRTEHFPLTLESARPSHTSQYLCASSESGLAGETQYFGPGTRLLVL.